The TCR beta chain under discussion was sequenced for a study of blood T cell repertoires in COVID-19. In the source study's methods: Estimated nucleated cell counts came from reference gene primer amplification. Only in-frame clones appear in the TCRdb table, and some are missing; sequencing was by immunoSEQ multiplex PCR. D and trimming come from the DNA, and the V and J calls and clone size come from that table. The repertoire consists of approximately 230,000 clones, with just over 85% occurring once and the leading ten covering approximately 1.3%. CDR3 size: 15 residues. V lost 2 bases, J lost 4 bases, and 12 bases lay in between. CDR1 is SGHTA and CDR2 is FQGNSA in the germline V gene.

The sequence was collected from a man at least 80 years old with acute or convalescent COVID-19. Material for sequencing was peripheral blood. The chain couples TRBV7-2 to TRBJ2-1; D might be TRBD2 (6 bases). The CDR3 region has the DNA TGTGCCAGCAGCTTAAGTGGGACTGATTACAATGAGCAGTTCTTC. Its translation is CASSLSGTDYNEQFF.